Listed below are T cell receptor beta chains from one sample, sequenced in a study of cytomegalovirus exposure and HLA in healthy donors. The protocol was immunoSEQ multiplex PCR, while the TCRdb copy is restricted to in-frame clones and leaves out a portion. The sample gives around 190,000 clones, about four fifths of which show up once; around 2% is in the top ten. Specimen: PBMCs. These receptors were collected from a man in his late teens or twenties in good health and CMV-seronegative. Each CDR3 is given with its conserved first and last residue. A D gene is named only where the DNA matches it firmly. The size entry is marked missing in some rows and otherwise reads once, few, many or a size class.

d_call	v_call	j_call	clone_size	cdr3_aa	cdr3_nt
-	TRBV11-2	TRBJ2-1	-	CASSSQTGPSYNEQFF	TGTGCCAGCAGCTCCCAGACTGGCCCCTCCTACAATGAGCAGTTCTTC
-	TRBV27	TRBJ2-5	-	CASSPVQGQETQYF	TGTGCCAGCAGCCCAGTGCAGGGTCAAGAGACCCAGTACTTC
TRBD2	TRBV27	TRBJ2-7	once	CASSLLAGLSYEQYF	TGTGCCAGCAGTTTGCTAGCGGGCCTCAGCTACGAGCAGTACTTC
-	TRBV28	TRBJ1-3	-	CASSLVSGTTLTTGNTIYF	TGTGCCAGCAGTTTAGTCTCCGGGACAACCCTCACTACTGGAAACACCATATATTTT
-	TRBV9	TRBJ2-2	-	CASSVAGELFF	TGTGCCAGCAGCGTAGCTGGGGAGCTGTTTTTT
TRBD1	TRBV7-9	TRBJ1-2	once	CSSTKTGTGKNNYGYTF	TGTTCCAGCACGAAGACCGGGACAGGGAAGAATAACTATGGCTACACCTTC
-	TRBV4-2	TRBJ2-5	-	CASSQGTNGQETQYF	TGTGCCAGCAGCCAAGGGACTAACGGACAAGAGACCCAGTACTTC
-	TRBV28	TRBJ2-1	once	CASYSGLNNEQFF	TGTGCCAGCTACTCGGGGTTAAACAATGAGCAGTTCTTC
TRBD1	TRBV14	TRBJ1-2	-	CASSQDRGRGNYGYTF	TGTGCCAGCAGCCAAGACAGGGGGCGCGGGAACTATGGCTACACCTTC
TRBD1	TRBV7-8	TRBJ1-5	-	CASSNRDRAGWGQPQHF	TGTGCCAGCAGCAACCGGGACAGGGCCGGGTGGGGTCAGCCCCAGCATTTT
-	TRBV10-3	TRBJ1-2	-	CAISYAGWAGQPYGYTF	TGTGCCATCAGTTACGCGGGTTGGGCGGGCCAACCCTATGGCTACACCTTC
-	TRBV9	TRBJ1-2	-	CASSTRQETNYGYTF	TGTGCCAGCAGCACTAGACAAGAAACTAACTATGGCTACACCTTC
TRBD1	TRBV4-2	TRBJ1-6	-	CASSQAGGNSPLHF	TGTGCCAGCAGCCAAGCAGGGGGCAATTCACCCCTCCACTTT
TRBD1	TRBV19	TRBJ2-1	-	CASSIERQGYNEQFF	TGTGCCAGTAGTATAGAGAGACAGGGGTACAATGAGCAGTTCTTC
-	TRBV27	TRBJ2-5	-	CASSLGVGETQYF	TGTGCCAGCAGTCTAGGGGTGGGGGAGACCCAGTACTTC
-	TRBV6-1	TRBJ2-3	-	CASRRYSSSTDTQYF	TGTGCCAGCCGGAGGTACAGCTCGAGCACAGATACGCAGTATTTT